These T cell receptor beta chains were read from a single sample in a study of blood T cell repertoires in COVID-19. Generated by immunoSEQ multiplex PCR, the TCRdb table keeps only in-frame clones and is missing some. This sample has approximately 220,000 clones, with 90% found just once. The sample was PBMCs or T cells enriched from blood (not recorded which). The receptors derive from a man aged 25 to 40 who had been exposed to COVID-19. Both conserved end residues are trimmed from each CDR3.

len,j_gene,v_gene,CDR3aa
11,TRBJ2-1,TRBV3-1/TRBV3-2,ASGKTGVEEQF
13,TRBJ1-3,TRBV11-1,ASSLTGETGNTIY
11,TRBJ1-2,TRBV6-5,ASSFGGLDGYT
9,TRBJ2-5,TRBV19,ASRTGETQY
14,TRBJ2-3,TRBV3-1/TRBV3-2,ASSQEPGLATDTQY
16,TRBJ2-2,TRBV4-2,ASSQTPGQGTNTGELF
9,TRBJ1-1,TRBV29-1,SAKKGAEAF
13,TRBJ2-2,TRBV5-1,ASSSTGLNTGELF
13,TRBJ1-4,TRBV11-2,ASRGLGATREKLF
12,TRBJ1-2,TRBV7-2,ASSPFGGYDGYT
13,TRBJ2-1,TRBV15,ATSRDVSLPGGQF
14,TRBJ2-5,TRBV5-4,ASSRTGTSGEETQY
13,TRBJ1-1,TRBV6-1,ASSEWVLPGTEAF
11,TRBJ2-7,TRBV30,AWSDQGVYEQY
14,TRBJ2-2,TRBV7-9,ASSLTQGYYTGELF
16,TRBJ2-3,TRBV7-3,ASSLRQGWGLNTDTQY
13,TRBJ2-7,TRBV7-9,ASSFSGQGAGEQY
16,TRBJ1-3,TRBV5-1,ASSAFPTDGSSGNTIY